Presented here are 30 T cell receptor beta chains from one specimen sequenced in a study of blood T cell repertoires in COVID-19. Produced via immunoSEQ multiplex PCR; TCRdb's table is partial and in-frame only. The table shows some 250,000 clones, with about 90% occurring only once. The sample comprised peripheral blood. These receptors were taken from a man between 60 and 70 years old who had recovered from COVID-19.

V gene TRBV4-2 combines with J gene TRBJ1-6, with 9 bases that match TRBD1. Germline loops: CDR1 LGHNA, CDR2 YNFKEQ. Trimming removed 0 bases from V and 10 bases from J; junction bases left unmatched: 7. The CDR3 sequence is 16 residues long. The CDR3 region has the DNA TGTGCCAGCAGCCAAGATCGAGGACAGGGGATCTCACCCCTCCACTTT. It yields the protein CASSQDRGQGISPLHF.

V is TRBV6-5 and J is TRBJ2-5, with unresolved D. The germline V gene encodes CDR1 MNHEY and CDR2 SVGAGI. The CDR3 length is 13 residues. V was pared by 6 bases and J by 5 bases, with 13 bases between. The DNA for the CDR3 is TGTGCCAGCAGAGAGCCCCCTGTGGAGACCCAGTACTTC. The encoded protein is CASREPPVETQYF.

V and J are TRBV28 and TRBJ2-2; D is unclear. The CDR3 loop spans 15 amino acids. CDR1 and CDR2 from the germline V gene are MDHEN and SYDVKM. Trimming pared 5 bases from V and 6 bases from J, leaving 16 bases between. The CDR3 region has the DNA TGTGCCAGCAGTCCGATACTCGGGTGGGCCGGGGAGCTGTTTTTT. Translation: CASSPILGWAGELFF.

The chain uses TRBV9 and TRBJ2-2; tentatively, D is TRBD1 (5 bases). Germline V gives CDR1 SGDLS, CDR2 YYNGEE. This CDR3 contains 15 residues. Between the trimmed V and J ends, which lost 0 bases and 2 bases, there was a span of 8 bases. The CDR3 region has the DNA TGTGCCAGCAGCGTAGTTGGGGCTAACACCGGGGAGCTGTTTTTT. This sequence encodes CASSVVGANTGELFF.

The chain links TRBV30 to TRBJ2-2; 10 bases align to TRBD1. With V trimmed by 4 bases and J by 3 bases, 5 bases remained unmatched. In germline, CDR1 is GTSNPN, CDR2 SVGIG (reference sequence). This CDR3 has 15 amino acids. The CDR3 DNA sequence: TGTGCCTGGAAGGGACAGGGGAGTTACACCGGGGAGCTGTTTTTT. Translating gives CAWKGQGSYTGELFF.

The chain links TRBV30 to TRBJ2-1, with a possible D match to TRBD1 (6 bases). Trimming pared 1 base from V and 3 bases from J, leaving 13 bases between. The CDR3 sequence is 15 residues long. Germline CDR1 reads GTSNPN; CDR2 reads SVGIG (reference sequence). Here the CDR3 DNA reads TGTGCCTGGAGTGCAGGGGTTTTAAGCTACAATGAGCAGTTCTTC. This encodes CAWSAGVLSYNEQFF.

CDR3 amino acids: CASKIGDRVNEQFF. CDR3 coding DNA: TGTGCCAGCAAAATAGGGGACAGGGTCAATGAGCAGTTCTTC. This chain connects TRBV28 to TRBJ2-1; 9 nucleotides align to TRBD1. V lost 7 bases and J lost 6; bases outside the gene matches: 7. CDR3 length equals 14 residues. CDR1 is MDHEN, CDR2 SYDVKM, per germline.

CDR3 in DNA: TGTGCCAGTAGGTCAGCCGGGACAGGCTTTCAAGAGACCCAGTACTTC. Residues: CASRSAGTGFQETQYF. The chain carries TRBV19 and TRBJ2-5; 8 positions match TRBD1. The V gene's germline CDR1 is LNHDA and CDR2 SQIVND (reference sequence). Germline trimming cut 6 bases from V and 2 bases from J; bases unmatched to any gene: 11. The CDR3 is 16 amino acids.

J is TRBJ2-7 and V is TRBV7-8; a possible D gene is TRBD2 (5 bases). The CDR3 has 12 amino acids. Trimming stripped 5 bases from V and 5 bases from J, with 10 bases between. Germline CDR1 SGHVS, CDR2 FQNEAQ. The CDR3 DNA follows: TGTGCCAGCAGCGCCGGGGTCCACGAGCAGTACTTC. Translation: CASSAGVHEQYF.

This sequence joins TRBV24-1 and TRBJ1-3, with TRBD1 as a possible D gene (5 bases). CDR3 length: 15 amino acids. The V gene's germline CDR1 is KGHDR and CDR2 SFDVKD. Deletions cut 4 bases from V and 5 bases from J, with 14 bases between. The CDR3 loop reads CATSDSRLGRNTIYF. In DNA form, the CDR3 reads TGTGCCACCAGTGACTCCAGGCTGGGGCGAAACACCATATATTTT.

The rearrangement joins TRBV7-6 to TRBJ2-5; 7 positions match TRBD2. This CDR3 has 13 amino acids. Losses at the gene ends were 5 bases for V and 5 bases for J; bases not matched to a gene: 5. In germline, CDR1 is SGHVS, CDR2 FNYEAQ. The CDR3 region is CASSTRLAETQYF. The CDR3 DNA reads TGTGCCAGCAGCACCCGACTAGCCGAGACCCAGTACTTC.

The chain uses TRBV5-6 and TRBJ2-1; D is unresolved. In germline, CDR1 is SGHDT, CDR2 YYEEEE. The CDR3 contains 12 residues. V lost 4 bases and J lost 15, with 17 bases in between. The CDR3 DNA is TGTGCCAGCAGCCAAGACCCCGGCGACTGGTTCTTC. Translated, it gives CASSQDPGDWFF.

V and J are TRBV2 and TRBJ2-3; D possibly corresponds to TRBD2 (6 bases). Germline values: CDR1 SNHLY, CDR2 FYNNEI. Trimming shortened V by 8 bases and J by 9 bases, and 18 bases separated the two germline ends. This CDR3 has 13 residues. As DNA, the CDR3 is TGTGCCAGCGACGGCACTAGCTTCGAAACGCAGTATTTT. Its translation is CASDGTSFETQYF.

Written as DNA, the CDR3 is TGCAGCGTTGACGAGCGGGTCACAGATACGCAGTATTTT. Protein: CSVDERVTDTQYF. The rearrangement uses TRBV29-1 and TRBJ2-3; tentative D call: TRBD2 (6 bases). The germline V gene has CDR1 SQVTM and CDR2 ANQGSEA. V was shortened by 3 bases and J by 2 bases, with 9 bases between the two germline ends. This CDR3 has 13 amino acids.

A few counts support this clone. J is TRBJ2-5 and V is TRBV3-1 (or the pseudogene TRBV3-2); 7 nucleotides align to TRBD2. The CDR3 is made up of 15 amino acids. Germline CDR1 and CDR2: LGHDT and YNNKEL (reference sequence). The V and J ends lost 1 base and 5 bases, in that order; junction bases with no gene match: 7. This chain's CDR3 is CASSQVPGRVETQYF. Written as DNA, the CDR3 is TGTGCCAGCAGCCAAGTTCCAGGGAGGGTCGAGACCCAGTACTTC.

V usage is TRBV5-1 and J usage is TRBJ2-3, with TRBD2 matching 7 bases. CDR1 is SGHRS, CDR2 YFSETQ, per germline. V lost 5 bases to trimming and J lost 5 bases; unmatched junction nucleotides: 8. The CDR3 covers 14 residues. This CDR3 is CASSGGEVGDTQYF. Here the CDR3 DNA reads TGCGCCAGCAGTGGGGGGGAAGTCGGAGATACGCAGTATTTT.

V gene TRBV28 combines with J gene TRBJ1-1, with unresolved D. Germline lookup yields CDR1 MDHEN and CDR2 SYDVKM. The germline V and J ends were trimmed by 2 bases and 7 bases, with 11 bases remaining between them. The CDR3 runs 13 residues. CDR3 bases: TGTGCCAGCAGTTTAGATAGCAGAGTTGAAGCTTTCTTT. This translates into CASSLDSRVEAFF.

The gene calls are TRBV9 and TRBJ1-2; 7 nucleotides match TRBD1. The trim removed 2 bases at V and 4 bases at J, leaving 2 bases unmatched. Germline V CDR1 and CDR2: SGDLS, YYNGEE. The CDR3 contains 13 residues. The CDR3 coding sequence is TGTGCCAGCAGCGTCTCAGGGGGCTATGGCTACACCTTC. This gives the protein CASSVSGGYGYTF.

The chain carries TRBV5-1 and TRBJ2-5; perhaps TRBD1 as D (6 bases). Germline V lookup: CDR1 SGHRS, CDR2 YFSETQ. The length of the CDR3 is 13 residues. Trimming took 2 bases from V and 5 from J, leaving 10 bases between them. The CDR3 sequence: CASSLQGRETQYF. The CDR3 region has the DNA TGCGCCAGCAGCTTACAGGGAAGGGAGACCCAGTACTTC.

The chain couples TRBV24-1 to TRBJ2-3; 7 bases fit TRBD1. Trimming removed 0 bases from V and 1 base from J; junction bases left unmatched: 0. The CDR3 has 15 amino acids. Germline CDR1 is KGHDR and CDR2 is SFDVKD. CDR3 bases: TGTGCCACCAGTGATTTGACAGGGGGCACAGATACGCAGTATTTT. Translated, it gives CATSDLTGGTDTQYF.

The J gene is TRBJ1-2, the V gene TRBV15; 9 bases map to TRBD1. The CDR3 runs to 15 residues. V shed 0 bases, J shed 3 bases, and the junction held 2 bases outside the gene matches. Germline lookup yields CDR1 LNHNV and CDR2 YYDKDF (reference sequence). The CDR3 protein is CATSRDTGGHYGYTF. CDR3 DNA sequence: TGTGCCACCAGCAGAGATACAGGGGGCCACTATGGCTACACCTTC.

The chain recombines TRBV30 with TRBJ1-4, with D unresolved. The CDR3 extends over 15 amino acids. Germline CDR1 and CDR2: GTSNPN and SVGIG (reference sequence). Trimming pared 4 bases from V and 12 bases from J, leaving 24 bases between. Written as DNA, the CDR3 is TGTGCCTGGACTCCTAAGGGTCTCCGGGGTGGGGAACTGTTTTTT. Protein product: CAWTPKGLRGGELFF.

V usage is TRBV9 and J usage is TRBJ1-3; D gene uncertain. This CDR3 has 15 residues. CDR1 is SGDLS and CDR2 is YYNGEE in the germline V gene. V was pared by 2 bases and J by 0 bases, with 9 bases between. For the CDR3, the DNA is TGTGCCAGCAGCGTTGGGAGCTTCTCTGGAAACACCATATATTTT. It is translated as CASSVGSFSGNTIYF.

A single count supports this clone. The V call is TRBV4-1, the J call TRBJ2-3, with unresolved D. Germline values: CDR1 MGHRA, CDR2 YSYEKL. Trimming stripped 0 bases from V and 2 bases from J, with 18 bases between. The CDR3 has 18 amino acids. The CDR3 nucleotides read TGCGCCAGCAGCCAAGAAGCCCTCCCCACGGAGTTCACAGATACGCAGTATTTT. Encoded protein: CASSQEALPTEFTDTQYF.

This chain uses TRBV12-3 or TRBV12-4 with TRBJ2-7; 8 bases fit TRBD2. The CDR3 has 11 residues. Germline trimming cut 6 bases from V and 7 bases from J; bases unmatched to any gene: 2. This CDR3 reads CASSRGGEQYV. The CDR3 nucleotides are TGTGCCAGCAGCCGGGGGGGGGAGCAGTACGTC.

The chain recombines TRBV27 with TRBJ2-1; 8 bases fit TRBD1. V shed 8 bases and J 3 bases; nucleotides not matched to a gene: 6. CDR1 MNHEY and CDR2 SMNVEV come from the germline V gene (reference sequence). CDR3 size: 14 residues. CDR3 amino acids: CASLPGQDYNEQFF. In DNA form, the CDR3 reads TGTGCCAGCTTACCGGGACAGGACTACAATGAGCAGTTCTTC.

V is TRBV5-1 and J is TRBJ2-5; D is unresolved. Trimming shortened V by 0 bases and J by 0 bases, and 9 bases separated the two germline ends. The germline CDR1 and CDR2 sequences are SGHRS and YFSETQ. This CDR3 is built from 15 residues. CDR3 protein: CASSLDSPYQETQYF. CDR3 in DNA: TGCGCCAGCAGCTTGGACAGCCCGTACCAAGAGACCCAGTACTTC.

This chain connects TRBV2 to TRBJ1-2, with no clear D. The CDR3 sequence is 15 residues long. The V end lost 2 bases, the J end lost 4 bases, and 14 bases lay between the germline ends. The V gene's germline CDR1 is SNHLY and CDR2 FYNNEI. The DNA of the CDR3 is TGTGCCAGCAGTGAACCCGGCGGGTTAGTCTATGGCTACACCTTC. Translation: CASSEPGGLVYGYTF.

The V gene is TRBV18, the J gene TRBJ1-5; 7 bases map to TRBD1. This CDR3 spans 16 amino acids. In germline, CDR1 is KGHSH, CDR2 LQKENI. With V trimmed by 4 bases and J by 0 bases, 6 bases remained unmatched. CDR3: CASSQQGTGSNQPQHF. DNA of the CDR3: TGTGCCAGCTCACAACAGGGGACGGGTAGCAATCAGCCCCAGCATTTT.

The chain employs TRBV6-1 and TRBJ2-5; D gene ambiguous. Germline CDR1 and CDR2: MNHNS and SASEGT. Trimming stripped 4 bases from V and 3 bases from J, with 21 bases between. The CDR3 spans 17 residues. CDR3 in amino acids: CASSGQTGTRKKETQYF. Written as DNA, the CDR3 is TGTGCCAGCAGTGGTCAGACTGGCACACGCAAAAAAGAGACCCAGTACTTC.